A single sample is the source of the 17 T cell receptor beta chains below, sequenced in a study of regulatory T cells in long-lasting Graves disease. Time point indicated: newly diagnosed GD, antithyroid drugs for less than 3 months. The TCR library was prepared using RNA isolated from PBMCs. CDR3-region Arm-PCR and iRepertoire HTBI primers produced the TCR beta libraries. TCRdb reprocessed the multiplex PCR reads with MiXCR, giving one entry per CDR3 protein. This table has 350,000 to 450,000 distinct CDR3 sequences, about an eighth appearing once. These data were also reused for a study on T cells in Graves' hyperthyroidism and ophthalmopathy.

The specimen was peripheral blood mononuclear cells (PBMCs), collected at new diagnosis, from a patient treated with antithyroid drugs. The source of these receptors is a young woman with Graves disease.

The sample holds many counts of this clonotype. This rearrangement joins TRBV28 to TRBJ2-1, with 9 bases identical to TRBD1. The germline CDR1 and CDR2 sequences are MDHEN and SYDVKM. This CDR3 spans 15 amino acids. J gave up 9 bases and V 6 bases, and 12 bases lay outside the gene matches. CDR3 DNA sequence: TGTGCCAGCAGCCTCCGGGACAGGGTACGGGGTGAGCAGTTCTTC. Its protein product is CASSLRDRVRGEQFF.

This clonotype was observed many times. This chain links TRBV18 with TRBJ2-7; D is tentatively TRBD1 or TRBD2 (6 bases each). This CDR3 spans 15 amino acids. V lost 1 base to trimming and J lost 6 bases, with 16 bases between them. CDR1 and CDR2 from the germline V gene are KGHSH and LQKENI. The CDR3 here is CASSPREDRGGEQYV. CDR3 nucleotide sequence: TGTGCCAGCTCACCACGGGAGGACAGAGGCGGCGAGCAGTACGTC.

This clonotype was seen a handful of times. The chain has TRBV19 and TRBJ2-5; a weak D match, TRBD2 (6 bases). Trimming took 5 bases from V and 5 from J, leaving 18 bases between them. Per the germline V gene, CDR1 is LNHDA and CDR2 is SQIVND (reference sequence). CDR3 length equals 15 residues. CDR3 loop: CASSHGTHLGETQYF. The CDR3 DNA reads TGTGCCAGTAGTCACGGGACTCACTTAGGGGAGACCCAGTACTTC.

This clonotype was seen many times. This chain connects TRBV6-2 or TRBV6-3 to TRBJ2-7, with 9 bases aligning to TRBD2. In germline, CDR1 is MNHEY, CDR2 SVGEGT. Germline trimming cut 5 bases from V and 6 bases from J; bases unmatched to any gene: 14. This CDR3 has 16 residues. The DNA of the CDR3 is TGTGCCAGCAGTCGGCTAGCGGGAAACAGCCGCGGCGAGCAGTACTTC. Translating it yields CASSRLAGNSRGEQYF.

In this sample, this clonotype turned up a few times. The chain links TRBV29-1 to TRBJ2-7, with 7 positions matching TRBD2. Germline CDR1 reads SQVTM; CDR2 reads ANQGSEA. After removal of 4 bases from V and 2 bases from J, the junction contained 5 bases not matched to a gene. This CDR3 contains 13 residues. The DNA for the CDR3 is TGCAGCGTTGGGGGGGGGGTTCCCTACGAGCAGTACTTC. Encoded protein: CSVGGGVPYEQYF.

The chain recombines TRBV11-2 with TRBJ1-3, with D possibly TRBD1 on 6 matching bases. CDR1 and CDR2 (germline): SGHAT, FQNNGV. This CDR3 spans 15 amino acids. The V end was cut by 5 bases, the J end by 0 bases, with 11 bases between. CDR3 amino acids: CASSTTGPSGNTIYF. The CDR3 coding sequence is TGTGCCAGCAGCACGACAGGTCCCTCTGGAAACACCATATATTTT.

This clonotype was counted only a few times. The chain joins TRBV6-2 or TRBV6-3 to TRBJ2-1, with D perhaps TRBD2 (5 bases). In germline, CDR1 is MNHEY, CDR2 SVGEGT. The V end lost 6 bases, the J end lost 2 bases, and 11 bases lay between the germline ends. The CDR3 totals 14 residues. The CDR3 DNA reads TGTGCCAGCAGGATACTAGGTACCTACAATGAGCAGTTCTTC. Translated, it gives CASRILGTYNEQFF.

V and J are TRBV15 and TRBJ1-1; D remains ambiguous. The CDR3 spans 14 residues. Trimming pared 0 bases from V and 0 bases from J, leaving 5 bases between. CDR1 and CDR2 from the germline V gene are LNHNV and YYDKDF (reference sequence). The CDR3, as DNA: TGTGCCACCAGCAGAGACAGAATGAACACTGAAGCTTTCTTT. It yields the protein CATSRDRMNTEAFF.

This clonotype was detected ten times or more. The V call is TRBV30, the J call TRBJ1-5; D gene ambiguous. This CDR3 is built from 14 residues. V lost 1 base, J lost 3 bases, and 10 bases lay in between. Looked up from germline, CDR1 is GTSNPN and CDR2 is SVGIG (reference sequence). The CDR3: CAWSGAAHNQPQHF. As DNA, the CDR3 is TGTGCCTGGAGTGGGGCAGCCCACAATCAGCCCCAGCATTTT.

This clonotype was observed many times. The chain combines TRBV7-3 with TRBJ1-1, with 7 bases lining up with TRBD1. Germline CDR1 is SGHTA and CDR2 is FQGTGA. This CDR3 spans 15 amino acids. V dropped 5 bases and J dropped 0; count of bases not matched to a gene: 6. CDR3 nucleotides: TGTGCCAGCAGCCACGGGACAGCTATGAACACTGAAGCTTTCTTT. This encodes CASSHGTAMNTEAFF.

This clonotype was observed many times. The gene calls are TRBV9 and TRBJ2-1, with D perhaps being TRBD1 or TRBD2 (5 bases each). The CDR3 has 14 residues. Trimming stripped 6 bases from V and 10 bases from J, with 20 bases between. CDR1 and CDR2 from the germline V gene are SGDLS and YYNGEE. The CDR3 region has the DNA TGTGCCAGCACGGCCGGGACCGTTTATCGGGAGCAGTTCTTC. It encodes CASTAGTVYREQFF.

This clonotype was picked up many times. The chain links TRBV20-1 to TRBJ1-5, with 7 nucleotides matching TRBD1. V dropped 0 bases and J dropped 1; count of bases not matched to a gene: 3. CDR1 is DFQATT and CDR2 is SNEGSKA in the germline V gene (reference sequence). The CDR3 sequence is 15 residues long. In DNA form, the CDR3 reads TGCAGTGCTAGAGATGACAGGGCGAGCAATCAGCCCCAGCATTTT. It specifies CSARDDRASNQPQHF.

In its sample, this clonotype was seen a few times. The CDR3 reads CASSAQGRMNTEAFF. The CDR3 region has the DNA TGCGCCAGCAGCGCTCAGGGACGGATGAACACTGAAGCTTTCTTT. This chain connects TRBV5-1 to TRBJ1-1, with D possibly being TRBD1 (5 bases). The V gene lost 4 bases and the J gene lost 0 bases, with 13 bases spanning the gap. This CDR3 spans 15 amino acids. Germline-derived CDR1 and CDR2 are SGHRS and YFSETQ.

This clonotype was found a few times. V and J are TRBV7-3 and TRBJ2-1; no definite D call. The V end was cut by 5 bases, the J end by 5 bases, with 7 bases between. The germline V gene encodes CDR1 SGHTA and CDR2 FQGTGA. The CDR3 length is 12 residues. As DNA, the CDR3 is TGTGCCAGCAGCAATGTTAACAATGAGCAGTTCTTC. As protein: CASSNVNNEQFF.

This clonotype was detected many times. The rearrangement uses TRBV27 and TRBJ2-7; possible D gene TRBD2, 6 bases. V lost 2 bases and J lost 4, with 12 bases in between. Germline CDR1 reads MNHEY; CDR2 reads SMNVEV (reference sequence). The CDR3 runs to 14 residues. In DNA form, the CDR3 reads TGTGCCAGCAGTTTAGGTTCCGCGGGGTACGAGCAGTACTTC. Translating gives CASSLGSAGYEQYF.

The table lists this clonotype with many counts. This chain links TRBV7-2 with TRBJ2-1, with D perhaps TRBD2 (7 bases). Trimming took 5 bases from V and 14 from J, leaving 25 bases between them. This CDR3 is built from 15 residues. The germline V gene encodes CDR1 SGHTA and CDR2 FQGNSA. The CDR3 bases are TGTGCCAGCAGCCTCCTTTATTGGAATGAGGGGGGGGAGTTCTTC. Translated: CASSLLYWNEGGEFF. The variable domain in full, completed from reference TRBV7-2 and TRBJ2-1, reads GAGVSQSPSNKVTEKGKDVELRCDPISGHTALYWYRQSLGQGLEFLIYFQGNSAPDKSGLPSDRFSAERTGGSVSTLTIQRTQQEDSAVYLCASSLLYWNEGGEFFGPGTRLTVL.

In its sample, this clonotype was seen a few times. The CDR3 spells CSVTTTSSYEQYF. CDR3 sequence (DNA): TGCAGCGTTACGACTACTAGCTCCTACGAGCAGTACTTC. The genes are TRBV29-1 and TRBJ2-7; D may be TRBD2 (5 bases). Looked up from germline, CDR1 is SQVTM and CDR2 is ANQGSEA. The CDR3 contains 13 residues. V was pared by 5 bases and J by 0 bases, with 11 bases between.